This paragraph reports one TCR beta chain. What it recognizes is unknown. The time point: cycle 4 day 1 (C4D1), after 5 to 7 weeks of nivolumab. Each patient relapsed following autologous stem cell transplantation, and prior brentuximab vedotin exposure differed. The data are from a study of PD-1 blockade in classical Hodgkin lymphoma. Study information: Every 2 weeks, patients had 3 mg/kg nivolumab intravenously.

Sequenced by immunoSEQ multiplex PCR; TCRdb stores in-frame clones only, minus some. Of roughly 21,000 clones in the sample, 85% were seen once. V lost 1 base and J lost 4, with 8 bases in between. CDR3 size: 13 residues. CDR1 is SGHVS, CDR2 FQNEAQ, per germline. Findings and limits, study-wide: For complete responders, baseline diversity was comparable to that of newly diagnosed patients. Before treatment, TCR diversity in newly diagnosed patients was reportedly lower than in healthy donors.

The TCR was taken from a human donor with classical Hodgkin lymphoma. The chain is built from TRBV7-8 and TRBJ2-7; a weak D match, TRBD2 (6 bases). Sequencing used peripheral blood mononuclear cells (PBMCs), obtained before the fourth cycle of nivolumab. The CDR3 nucleotides read TGTGCCAGCAGCTTAGGGAGGGCGTACGAGCAGTACTTC. The encoded protein is CASSLGRAYEQYF.